Listed below are T cell receptor beta chains from one sample, sequenced in a study of post-analysis software for immune sequencing data. In TCRdb, the PCR reads were re-called with MiXCR into one record per CDR3 protein. The sample lists some 800,000 distinct CDR3 sequences, around 42% occurring once. Material: blood. The receptors here all came from a girl aged 10 to 17 with multiple sclerosis. Each CDR3 is given with its conserved first and last residue. The order of the fields is clone size, D gene, J gene, V gene, CDR3 protein, CDR3 DNA. The D gene is left open where the match is weak. Rows may omit the clone size; those that give it use once, few, many or a size class.

clone_size: -
d_call: TRBD1
j_call: TRBJ2-7
v_call: TRBV28
cdr3_aa: CASSLSLNPDRGEQYF
cdr3_nt: TGTGCCAGCAGTTTATCTCTAAACCCAGACAGGGGCGAGCAGTACTTC

clone_size: few
d_call: TRBD1
j_call: TRBJ1-2
v_call: TRBV5-6
cdr3_aa: CASSLEQGARGYTF
cdr3_nt: TGTGCCAGCAGCTTGGAGCAGGGGGCGAGGGGCTACACCTTC

clone_size: -
d_call: -
j_call: TRBJ2-7
v_call: TRBV6-2/TRBV6-3
cdr3_aa: CASRWRDSTYEQYF
cdr3_nt: TGTGCCAGCAGATGGAGGGACTCTACCTACGAGCAGTACTTC

clone_size: -
d_call: TRBD1
j_call: TRBJ1-2
v_call: TRBV10-3
cdr3_aa: CAISRQGAGYGYTF
cdr3_nt: TGTGCCATCAGCCGGCAGGGGGCAGGCTATGGCTACACCTTC

clone_size: few
d_call: TRBD1
j_call: TRBJ2-5
v_call: TRBV9
cdr3_aa: CASSRGGPLQETQYF
cdr3_nt: TGTGCCAGCAGCAGAGGGGGCCCATTGCAAGAGACCCAGTACTTC

clone_size: few
d_call: -
j_call: TRBJ2-7
v_call: TRBV20-1
cdr3_aa: CSARGTQAYEQYF
cdr3_nt: TGCAGTGCTCGCGGGACCCAAGCCTACGAGCAGTACTTC

clone_size: -
d_call: -
j_call: TRBJ1-5
v_call: TRBV2
cdr3_aa: CASSEDLGQPQHF
cdr3_nt: TGTGCCAGCAGTGAGGATCTCGGGCAGCCCCAGCATTTT

clone_size: few
d_call: -
j_call: TRBJ2-7
v_call: TRBV6-6
cdr3_aa: CASGDRTYEQYF
cdr3_nt: TGTGCCAGCGGAGACAGGACCTACGAGCAGTACTTC

clone_size: once
d_call: TRBD1
j_call: TRBJ1-1
v_call: TRBV2
cdr3_aa: CASSPHRDRGSNEAFF
cdr3_nt: TGTGCCAGCAGTCCCCACCGGGACAGGGGTTCTAATGAAGCTTTCTTT

clone_size: few
d_call: -
j_call: TRBJ2-7
v_call: TRBV6-1
cdr3_aa: CASKHRAYEQYF
cdr3_nt: TGTGCCAGCAAACACAGGGCCTACGAGCAGTACTTC

clone_size: -
d_call: -
j_call: TRBJ1-1
v_call: TRBV7-3
cdr3_aa: CASSHHTEAFF
cdr3_nt: TGTGCCAGCAGCCACCACACTGAAGCTTTCTTT

clone_size: few
d_call: -
j_call: TRBJ2-4
v_call: TRBV5-1
cdr3_aa: CASSWDGMTKDIQYF
cdr3_nt: TGCGCCAGCAGCTGGGACGGCATGACCAAAGACATTCAGTACTTC

clone_size: -
d_call: -
j_call: TRBJ2-1
v_call: TRBV29-1
cdr3_aa: CSVETGQLAANNEQFF
cdr3_nt: TGCAGCGTTGAAACCGGACAGCTAGCGGCTAACAATGAGCAGTTCTTC

clone_size: few
d_call: -
j_call: TRBJ1-2
v_call: TRBV5-5
cdr3_aa: CASSLPSVGGYTF
cdr3_nt: TGTGCCAGCAGCCTTCCCAGCGTGGGTGGCTACACCTTC

clone_size: -
d_call: -
j_call: TRBJ1-1
v_call: TRBV28
cdr3_aa: CASTKWSVGTEAFF
cdr3_nt: TGTGCCAGCACCAAGTGGTCTGTGGGCACTGAAGCTTTCTTT

clone_size: -
d_call: TRBD1
j_call: TRBJ1-5
v_call: TRBV7-9
cdr3_aa: CASSSTTGIHQGQPQHF
cdr3_nt: TGTGCCAGCAGCTCAACGACAGGGATTCATCAAGGGCAGCCCCAGCATTTT

clone_size: -
d_call: -
j_call: TRBJ1-2
v_call: TRBV5-6
cdr3_aa: CASSYEGNPIYGYTF
cdr3_nt: TGTGCCAGCAGCTATGAAGGGAACCCTATTTATGGCTACACCTTC

clone_size: -
d_call: -
j_call: TRBJ1-6
v_call: TRBV21-1
cdr3_aa: CASSKEGSRYGFDNSPLHF
cdr3_nt: TGTGCCAGCAGCAAAGAAGGGTCGCGCTACGGCTTCGATAATTCACCCCTCCACTTT

clone_size: few
d_call: -
j_call: TRBJ2-5
v_call: TRBV29-1
cdr3_aa: CSVELAHPYQETQYF
cdr3_nt: TGCAGCGTTGAATTGGCTCATCCGTACCAAGAGACCCAGTACTTC

clone_size: few
d_call: -
j_call: TRBJ1-2
v_call: TRBV29-1
cdr3_aa: CSAQGGHSNYGYTF
cdr3_nt: TGCAGCGCGCAGGGTGGTCATTCTAACTATGGCTACACCTTC

clone_size: -
d_call: -
j_call: TRBJ2-3
v_call: TRBV11-2
cdr3_aa: CASRPLRVSRMDTQYF
cdr3_nt: TGTGCCAGCAGACCTCTTCGGGTATCGAGGATGGATACGCAGTATTTT

clone_size: -
d_call: TRBD1
j_call: TRBJ1-2
v_call: TRBV28
cdr3_aa: CASSLSPGQGYGYTF
cdr3_nt: TGTGCCAGCAGTCTTTCCCCGGGACAGGGGTATGGCTACACCTTC

clone_size: -
d_call: TRBD2
j_call: TRBJ2-1
v_call: TRBV6-5
cdr3_aa: CASSTWRGAYNEQFF
cdr3_nt: TGTGCCAGCAGTACCTGGCGGGGGGCCTACAATGAGCAGTTCTTC

clone_size: few
d_call: TRBD2
j_call: TRBJ2-3
v_call: TRBV10-3
cdr3_aa: CATQAGVGTDTQYF
cdr3_nt: TGTGCCACTCAAGCGGGAGTGGGCACAGATACGCAGTATTTT

clone_size: -
d_call: -
j_call: TRBJ1-2
v_call: TRBV20-1
cdr3_aa: CSARRWSAGYTF
cdr3_nt: TGCAGTGCTAGAAGATGGTCAGCTGGCTACACCTTC

clone_size: few
d_call: -
j_call: TRBJ2-4
v_call: TRBV7-2
cdr3_aa: CASSLAPGVKYF
cdr3_nt: TGTGCCAGCAGCTTAGCCCCGGGGGTCAAGTACTTC

clone_size: -
d_call: TRBD2
j_call: TRBJ2-1
v_call: TRBV11-2
cdr3_aa: CASSLWTSGTPREQFF
cdr3_nt: TGTGCCAGCAGCCTGTGGACTAGCGGGACCCCCCGTGAGCAGTTCTTC

clone_size: -
d_call: -
j_call: TRBJ1-1
v_call: TRBV20-1
cdr3_aa: CSAREGSLMNTEAFF
cdr3_nt: TGCAGTGCGCGCGAGGGGTCCCTCATGAACACTGAAGCTTTCTTT

clone_size: -
d_call: -
j_call: TRBJ1-2
v_call: TRBV11-3
cdr3_aa: CASSSHFPHDFGYTF
cdr3_nt: TGTGCCAGCAGCTCCCATTTTCCCCACGACTTCGGCTACACCTTC

clone_size: -
d_call: -
j_call: TRBJ2-5
v_call: TRBV15
cdr3_aa: CATSKVGLGETQYF
cdr3_nt: TGTGCCACCAGCAAAGTCGGGCTTGGGGAGACCCAGTACTTC

clone_size: -
d_call: -
j_call: TRBJ1-5
v_call: TRBV6-7
cdr3_aa: CASSYEDDRYQPQHF
cdr3_nt: TGTGCCAGCAGTTACGAGGATGATAGGTATCAGCCCCAGCATTTT

clone_size: -
d_call: TRBD1
j_call: TRBJ1-1
v_call: TRBV7-7
cdr3_aa: CASSPLPGQANTEAFF
cdr3_nt: TGTGCTAGCAGCCCCCTCCCGGGACAGGCTAACACTGAAGCTTTCTTT

clone_size: -
d_call: TRBD1
j_call: TRBJ2-3
v_call: TRBV29-1
cdr3_aa: CSVRQGGADTQYF
cdr3_nt: TGCAGCGTTAGACAGGGGGGAGCAGATACGCAGTATTTT

clone_size: -
d_call: TRBD1
j_call: TRBJ2-3
v_call: TRBV24-1
cdr3_aa: CATSVTDRVMDTQYF
cdr3_nt: TGTGCCACCAGTGTGACGGACAGGGTGATGGATACGCAGTATTTT

clone_size: -
d_call: TRBD1
j_call: TRBJ2-5
v_call: TRBV6-7
cdr3_aa: CASSHRGGGLQETQYF
cdr3_nt: TGTGCCAGCAGCCACAGGGGTGGAGGCTTACAAGAGACCCAGTACTTC

clone_size: -
d_call: -
j_call: TRBJ2-5
v_call: TRBV5-5
cdr3_aa: CASSLVMETQYF
cdr3_nt: TGTGCCAGCAGCTTGGTAATGGAGACCCAGTACTTC